Listed here are 27 T cell receptor beta chains from one sample, sequenced in a study of persistence of HIV-infected CD4 T cells. This was the immunoSEQ version 4 assay in survey mode. Using immunoSEQ multiplex PCR, the repertoire was profiled, and TCRdb retains in-frame clones only, with some absent. The sample contains around 40,000 clones, approximately 88% of which appear only once. Their cognate antigens are unknown. Anti-CD3/anti-CD28 beads served as a nonspecific positive control stimulus. Sorting selected CD4+ T cells upregulating both CD40 ligand and CD69. Material: CD4+ T cells sorted from PBMCs after roughly 18-hour stimulation, obtained from a patient who received antiretroviral therapy. These receptors were taken from an adult man with HIV who was CMV-seropositive.

The chain couples TRBV19 to TRBJ2-1; D is perhaps TRBD2 (5 bases). There are 15 residues in the CDR3. V was cut by 4 bases and J by 2 bases, with 12 bases left in between. CDR1 is LNHDA, CDR2 SQIVND, per germline (reference sequence). DNA for the CDR3: TGTGCCAGTAGTAATGGAGGCACCCCCTACAATGAGCAGTTCTTC. It translates to CASSNGGTPYNEQFF.

This sequence joins TRBV29-1 and TRBJ2-3; 7 bases fit TRBD1. The V gene end was trimmed by 4 bases and the J gene end by 2 bases; junction bases not matched to a gene: 6. This CDR3 region has 14 residues. Germline CDR1 reads SQVTM; CDR2 reads ANQGSEA. The CDR3 spells CSVGTGRFTDTQYF. In DNA, the CDR3 is TGCAGCGTTGGGACAGGACGTTTCACAGATACGCAGTATTTT.

The chain carries TRBV14 and TRBJ1-4; D not resolved. This CDR3 is 15 amino acids long. Trimming cost V 2 bases and J 4 bases, with 11 bases left between them. CDR1 and CDR2 from the germline V gene are SGHDN and FVKESK. The CDR3 spells CASSQKRTLNEKLFF. CDR3 bases: TGTGCCAGCAGCCAAAAGCGAACCCTTAATGAAAAACTGTTTTTT.

The CDR3 DNA sequence: TGCGCCAGCAGCGCCACCGGGACAGAGAAGGGTGGCTACACCTTC. It yields the protein CASSATGTEKGGYTF. V is TRBV5-1 and J is TRBJ1-2; TRBD1 matches 7 bases. The CDR3 extends over 15 amino acids. V lost 4 bases to trimming and J lost 7 bases; unmatched junction nucleotides: 13. Germline values: CDR1 SGHRS, CDR2 YFSETQ.

This chain links TRBV7-2 with TRBJ2-1, with TRBD1 matching over 8 bases. The CDR3 runs 15 residues. Trimming took 3 bases from V and 1 from J; bases not matched to a gene: 2. Germline lookup yields CDR1 SGHTA and CDR2 FQGNSA. The CDR3 nucleotides are TGTGCCAGCAGCTTTACAGGGGGTTCCTACAATGAGCAGTTCTTC. This gives the protein CASSFTGGSYNEQFF.

The chain has TRBV27 and TRBJ2-3; 10 bases are shared with TRBD2. The trim removed 5 bases at V and 1 base at J, leaving 6 bases unmatched. CDR3 length: 16 amino acids. Per the germline V gene, CDR1 is MNHEY and CDR2 is SMNVEV (reference sequence). CDR3 protein: CASSPTSGVGTDTQYF. The DNA for the CDR3 is TGTGCCAGCAGTCCTACTAGCGGGGTAGGCACAGATACGCAGTATTTT.

The chain links TRBV4-1 to TRBJ1-5; possible D gene TRBD1, 5 bases. The CDR3 is 15 amino acids. Germline V gene sequence: CDR1 MGHRA, CDR2 YSYEKL. V was shortened by 4 bases and J by 2 bases, with 12 bases between the two germline ends. CDR3 in DNA: TGCGCCAGCAGCCTCGACAGCTTTCGCAATCAGCCCCAGCATTTT. This sequence encodes CASSLDSFRNQPQHF.

The CDR3, as DNA: TGTGCCAGCAGCCCGGGGTATGAGCAGTTCTTC. Its protein product is CASSPGYEQFF. The J gene is TRBJ2-1, the V gene TRBV3-1 (or the pseudogene TRBV3-2); D might be TRBD2 (5 bases). This CDR3 is 11 amino acids long. CDR1 LGHDT and CDR2 YNNKEL come from the germline V gene (reference sequence). With 4 bases removed from V and 8 bases from J, the gap between germline ends came to 6 bases.

The chain is built from TRBV7-2 and TRBJ2-3, with TRBD2 matching over 7 bases. With V trimmed by 0 bases and J by 8 bases, 2 bases remained unmatched. The CDR3 extends over 13 amino acids. Germline V gene sequence: CDR1 SGHTA, CDR2 FQGNSA. The DNA for the CDR3 is TGTGCCAGCAGCTTAGCGGGGGAGGGTACGCAGTATTTT. Protein: CASSLAGEGTQYF.

The J gene is TRBJ1-3, the V gene TRBV6-5; D is unclear. The CDR3 contains 13 residues. Germline assignment: CDR1 MNHEY and CDR2 SVGAGI. V was shortened by 6 bases and J by 0 bases, with 6 bases between the two germline ends. The CDR3 reads CASRAASGNTIYF. The CDR3 DNA sequence: TGTGCCAGCAGGGCAGCCTCTGGAAACACCATATATTTT.

As DNA, the CDR3 is TGTGCCAGCAGCCAGCTAGCGGGGACTCAGTATTTT. It translates to CASSQLAGTQYF. The genes are TRBV7-8 and TRBJ2-3; 9 bases match TRBD2. Germline V gene data show CDR1 as SGHVS and CDR2 as FQNEAQ. J lost 12 bases, V lost 5 bases, and 6 bases had no gene match. This CDR3 has 12 amino acids.

For the CDR3, the DNA is TGTGCCAGCAGCCCTAGCCAGGGAGGAGGCTACACCTTC. Translation: CASSPSQGGGYTF. The chain employs TRBV11-2 and TRBJ1-2, with D possibly matching TRBD1 (5 bases). Trimming removed 5 bases at V and 8 bases at J, with 15 bases between. The CDR3 length is 13 residues. In germline, CDR1 is SGHAT, CDR2 FQNNGV.

The rearrangement uses TRBV5-1 and TRBJ2-1; 8 bases fit TRBD2. The CDR3 covers 15 residues. The junction had 3 bases not matched to a gene; V was cut back by 0 bases and J by 4 bases. Germline CDR1 reads SGHRS; CDR2 reads YFSETQ. In DNA form, the CDR3 reads TGCGCCAGCAGCTTGGATAGCGGGGAATACAATGAGCAGTTCTTC. Amino acids: CASSLDSGEYNEQFF.

CDR3: CASRLQGGNTEAFF. Here the CDR3 DNA reads TGTGCCAGCAGGCTACAGGGGGGAAACACTGAAGCTTTCTTT. The J gene is TRBJ1-1, the V gene TRBV28; 8 nucleotides agree with TRBD1. CDR1 is MDHEN, CDR2 SYDVKM, per germline. There are 14 residues in the CDR3. The V segment lost 6 bases and the J segment 2 bases; nucleotides outside the gene matches: 5. Based on the CDR3 plus reference TRBV28 and TRBJ1-1, the full variable domain is DVKVTQSSRYLVKRTGEKVFLECVQDMDHENMFWYRQDPGLGLRLIYFSYDVKMKEKGDIPEGYSVSREKKERFSLILESASTNQTSMYLCASRLQGGNTEAFFGQGTRLTVV.

The gene calls are TRBV3-1 (or the pseudogene TRBV3-2) and TRBJ1-3; D unresolved. The CDR3 length is 14 residues. CDR1 and CDR2 (germline): LGHDT, YNNKEL (reference sequence). With 1 base removed from V and 0 bases from J, the gap between germline ends came to 4 bases. This chain's CDR3 is CASSQGSSGNTIYF. The CDR3 DNA reads TGTGCCAGCAGCCAAGGCAGCTCTGGAAACACCATATATTTT.

The chain is built from TRBV2 and TRBJ2-2; D is uncertain. V lost 5 bases and J lost 4, with 8 bases in between. CDR3 length: 13 residues. From germline, CDR1 is SNHLY and CDR2 FYNNEI. CDR3 sequence: CASSRLLTGELFF. The CDR3, as DNA: TGTGCCAGCAGTCGGCTCCTCACCGGGGAGCTGTTTTTT.

The CDR3 sequence: CASSLVQGAGEKLFF. For the CDR3, the DNA is TGTGCCAGCAGCTTAGTTCAGGGGGCGGGCGAAAAACTGTTTTTT. This chain joins TRBV7-2 and TRBJ1-4; 8 bases fit TRBD1. The CDR3 runs to 15 residues. Germline V CDR1 and CDR2: SGHTA, FQGNSA. The J segment lost 8 bases and the V segment lost 1 base, leaving 6 bases of the junction unmatched.

V is TRBV6-5 and J is TRBJ2-7, with D possibly TRBD2 on 6 matching bases. The CDR3 has 15 amino acids. Trimming cost V 6 bases and J 3 bases, with 18 bases left between them. Germline-derived CDR1 and CDR2 are MNHEY and SVGAGI. CDR3 in DNA: TGTGCCAGCAGATCCCCAGGGTTCGGGAGCTACGAGCAGTACTTC. Translation: CASRSPGFGSYEQYF.

The chain has TRBV3-1 (or the pseudogene TRBV3-2) and TRBJ1-2; 8 nucleotides agree with TRBD1. This CDR3 is built from 15 residues. Trimming removed 3 bases from V and 6 bases from J; junction bases left unmatched: 9. The germline CDR1 and CDR2 sequences are LGHDT and YNNKEL (reference sequence). CDR3 protein: CASSQRAGDRNGYTF. The CDR3 DNA reads as TGTGCCAGCAGCCAGAGGGCAGGGGACAGGAATGGCTACACCTTC.

The chain has TRBV6-5 and TRBJ1-5; 9 bases line up with TRBD1. The CDR3 totals 14 residues. The V and J ends lost 5 bases and 3 bases, in that order; junction bases with no gene match: 2. Germline loops: CDR1 MNHEY, CDR2 SVGAGI. CDR3 residues: CASSRQGDNQPQHF. CDR3 DNA sequence: TGTGCCAGCAGTAGACAGGGGGACAATCAGCCCCAGCATTTT.

The genes are TRBV2 and TRBJ2-7, with D unclear. Germline V gene lookup returns CDR1 SNHLY and CDR2 FYNNEI. The CDR3 is made up of 11 amino acids. With 4 bases removed from V and 4 bases from J, the gap between germline ends came to 5 bases. The CDR3 here is CASSVDYEQYF. CDR3 nucleotides: TGTGCCAGCAGTGTGGATTACGAGCAGTACTTC.

DNA of the CDR3: TGTGCCAGCAGCCTGAATGCAGGGCCCTACACCTTC. This gives the protein CASSLNAGPYTF. This rearrangement joins TRBV3-1 (or the pseudogene TRBV3-2) to TRBJ1-2, with a possible D match to TRBD1 (5 bases). The CDR3 consists of 12 residues. Per the germline V gene, CDR1 is LGHDT and CDR2 is YNNKEL (reference sequence). Trimming stripped 4 bases from V and 10 bases from J, with 13 bases between.

This chain joins TRBV7-9 and TRBJ2-7; TRBD2 matches at 11 bases. The CDR3 sequence is 14 residues long. Germline CDR1 is SEHNR and CDR2 is FQNEAQ (reference sequence). The V and J ends lost 3 bases and 6 bases, in that order; junction bases with no gene match: 4. CDR3 DNA: TGTGCCAGCAGCTTTAGCGGGGGGGCCCTCGAGCAGTACTTC. This sequence encodes CASSFSGGALEQYF. The whole variable domain, filled in from reference TRBV7-9 and TRBJ2-7, reads DTGVSQNPRHKITKRGQNVTFRCDPISEHNRLYWYRQTLGQGPEFLTYFQNEAQLEKSRLLSDRFSAERPKGSFSTLEIQRTEQGDSAMYLCASSFSGGALEQYFGPGTRLTVT.

The chain has TRBV7-9 and TRBJ1-2, with D perhaps matching TRBD1 (5 bases). CDR1 is SEHNR, CDR2 FQNEAQ, per germline (reference sequence). The CDR3 loop spans 17 amino acids. The V gene lost 5 bases and the J gene lost 1 base, with 20 bases spanning the gap. The CDR3 DNA reads as TGTGCCAGCAGCACAAAGGACATAAATGGGGGTAACTATGGCTACACCTTC. Translation: CASSTKDINGGNYGYTF. Filled out from reference TRBV7-9 and TRBJ1-2, the complete variable domain reads DTGVSQNPRHKITKRGQNVTFRCDPISEHNRLYWYRQTLGQGPEFLTYFQNEAQLEKSRLLSDRFSAERPKGSFSTLEIQRTEQGDSAMYLCASSTKDINGGNYGYTFGSGTRLTVV.

The rearrangement uses TRBV7-2 and TRBJ2-7, with 7 bases lining up with TRBD1. V dropped 6 bases and J dropped 4; count of bases not matched to a gene: 6. The germline gives CDR1 SGHTA, CDR2 FQGNSA. There are 13 residues in the CDR3. DNA for the CDR3: TGTGCCAGCAGACGGACAGGTGTATACGAGCAGTACTTC. Encoded protein: CASRRTGVYEQYF.

V and J are TRBV28 and TRBJ2-3, with D uncertain. From germline, CDR1 is MDHEN and CDR2 SYDVKM. Trimming cost V 7 bases and J 8 bases, with 16 bases left between them. The CDR3 totals 13 residues. The CDR3 nucleotides read TGTGCCAGCAAGGGCTACCGAGCTGCTACGCAGTATTTT. Its translation: CASKGYRAATQYF. Using reference TRBV28 and TRBJ2-3 for the parts outside the CDR3, the full variable domain is DVKVTQSSRYLVKRTGEKVFLECVQDMDHENMFWYRQDPGLGLRLIYFSYDVKMKEKGDIPEGYSVSREKKERFSLILESASTNQTSMYLCASKGYRAATQYFGPGTRLTVL.

The chain couples TRBV28 to TRBJ1-1; D is perhaps TRBD1 (6 bases). CDR1 is MDHEN, CDR2 SYDVKM, per germline. Deletions cut 5 bases from V and 5 bases from J, with 15 bases between. This CDR3 contains 14 residues. For the CDR3, the DNA is TGTGCCAGCAGTCGCCCTGGGGGCTGGACTGAAGCTTTCTTT. Translated, it gives CASSRPGGWTEAFF.